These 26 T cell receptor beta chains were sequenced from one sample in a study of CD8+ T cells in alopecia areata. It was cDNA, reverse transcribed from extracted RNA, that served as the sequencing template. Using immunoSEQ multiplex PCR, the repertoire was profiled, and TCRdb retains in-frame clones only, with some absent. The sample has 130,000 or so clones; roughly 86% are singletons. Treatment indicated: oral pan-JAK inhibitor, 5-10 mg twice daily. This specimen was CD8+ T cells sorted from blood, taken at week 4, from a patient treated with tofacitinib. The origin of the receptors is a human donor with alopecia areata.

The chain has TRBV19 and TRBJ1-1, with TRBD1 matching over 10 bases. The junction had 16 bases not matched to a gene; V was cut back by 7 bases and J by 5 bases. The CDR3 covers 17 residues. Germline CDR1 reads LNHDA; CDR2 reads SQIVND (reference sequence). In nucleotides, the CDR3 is TGTGCCAGTATTGAAGGACAGGGGGAAACAGCCGGGACTGAAGCTTTCTTT. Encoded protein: CASIEGQGETAGTEAFF.

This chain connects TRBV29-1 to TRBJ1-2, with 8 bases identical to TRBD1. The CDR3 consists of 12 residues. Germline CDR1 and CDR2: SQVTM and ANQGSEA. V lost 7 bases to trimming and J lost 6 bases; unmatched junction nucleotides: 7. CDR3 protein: CSAGQGIDGYTF. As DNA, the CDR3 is TGCAGCGCTGGACAGGGTATAGATGGCTACACCTTC. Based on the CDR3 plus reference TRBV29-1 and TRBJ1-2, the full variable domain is SAVISQKPSRDICQRGTSLTIQCQVDSQVTMMFWYRQQPGQSLTLIATANQGSEATYESGFVIDKFPISRPNLTFSTLTVSNMSPEDSSIYLCSAGQGIDGYTFGSGTRLTVV.

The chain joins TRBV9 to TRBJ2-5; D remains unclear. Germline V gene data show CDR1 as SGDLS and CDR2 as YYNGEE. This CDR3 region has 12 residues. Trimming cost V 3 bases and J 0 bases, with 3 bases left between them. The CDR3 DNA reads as TGTGCCAGCAGCGCAAACCAAGAGACCCAGTACTTC. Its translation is CASSANQETQYF.

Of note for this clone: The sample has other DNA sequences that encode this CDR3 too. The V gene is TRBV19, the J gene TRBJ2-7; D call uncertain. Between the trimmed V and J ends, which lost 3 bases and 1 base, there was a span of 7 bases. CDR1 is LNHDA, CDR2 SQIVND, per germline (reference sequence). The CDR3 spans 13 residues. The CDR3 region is CASSIGTSYEQYF. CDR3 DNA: TGTGCCAGTAGTATTGGAACGTCCTACGAGCAGTACTTC.

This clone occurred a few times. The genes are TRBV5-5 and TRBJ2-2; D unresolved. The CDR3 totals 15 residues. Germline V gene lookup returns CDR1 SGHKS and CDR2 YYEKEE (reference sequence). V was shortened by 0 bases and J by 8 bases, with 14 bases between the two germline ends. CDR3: CASSLADGVLGELFF. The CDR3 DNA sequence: TGTGCCAGCAGCTTGGCCGACGGAGTCTTAGGGGAGCTGTTTTTT.

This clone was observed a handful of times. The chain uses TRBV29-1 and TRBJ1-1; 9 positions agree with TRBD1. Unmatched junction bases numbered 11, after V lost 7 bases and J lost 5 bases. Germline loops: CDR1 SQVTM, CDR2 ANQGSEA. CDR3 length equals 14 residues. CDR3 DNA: TGCAGCGGGATAGAGACAGGGGGGATTACTGAAGCTTTCTTT. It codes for CSGIETGGITEAFF.

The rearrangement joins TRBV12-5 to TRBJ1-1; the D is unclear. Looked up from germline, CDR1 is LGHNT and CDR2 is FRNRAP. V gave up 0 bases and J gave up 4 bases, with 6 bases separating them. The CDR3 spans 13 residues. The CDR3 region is CASGLVTTTEAFF. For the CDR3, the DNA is TGTGCTAGTGGTTTGGTCACAACCACTGAAGCTTTCTTT.

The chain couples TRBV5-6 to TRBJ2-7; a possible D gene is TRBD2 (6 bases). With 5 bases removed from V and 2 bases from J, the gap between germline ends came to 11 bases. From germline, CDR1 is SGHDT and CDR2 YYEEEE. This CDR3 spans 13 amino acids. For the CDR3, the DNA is TGTGCCAGCAGTATGGAGGGAACCTACGAGCAGTACTTC. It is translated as CASSMEGTYEQYF. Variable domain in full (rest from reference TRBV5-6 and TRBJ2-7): DAGVTQSPTHLIKTRGQQVTLRCSPKSGHDTVSWYQQALGQGPQFIFQYYEEEERQRGNFPDRFSGHQFPNYSSELNVNALLLGDSALYLCASSMEGTYEQYFGPGTRLTVT.

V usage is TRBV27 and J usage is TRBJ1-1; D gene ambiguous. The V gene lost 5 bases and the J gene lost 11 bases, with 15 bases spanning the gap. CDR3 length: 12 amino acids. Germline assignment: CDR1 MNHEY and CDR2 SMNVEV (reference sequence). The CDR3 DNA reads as TGTGCCAGCAGTACAGAATCCGGTCGGGCTTTCTTT. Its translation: CASSTESGRAFF.

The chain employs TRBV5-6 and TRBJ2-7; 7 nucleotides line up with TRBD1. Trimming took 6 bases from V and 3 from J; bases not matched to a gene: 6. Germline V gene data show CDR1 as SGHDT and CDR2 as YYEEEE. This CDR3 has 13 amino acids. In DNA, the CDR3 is TGTGCCAGCACCTGGGGACAGAGCTACGAGCAGTACTTC. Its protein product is CASTWGQSYEQYF.

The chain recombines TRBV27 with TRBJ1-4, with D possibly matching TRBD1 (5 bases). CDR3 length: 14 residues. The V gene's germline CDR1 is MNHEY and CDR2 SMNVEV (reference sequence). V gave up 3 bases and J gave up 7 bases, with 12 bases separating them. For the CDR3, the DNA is TGTGCCAGCAGTTTTTTGGGGCCCTCTGAAAAACTGTTTTTT. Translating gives CASSFLGPSEKLFF.

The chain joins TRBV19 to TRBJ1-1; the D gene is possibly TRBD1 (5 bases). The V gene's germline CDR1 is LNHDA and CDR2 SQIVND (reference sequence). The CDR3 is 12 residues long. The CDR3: CAAGLMNTEAFF. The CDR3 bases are TGTGCTGCGGGGCTGATGAACACTGAAGCTTTCTTT.

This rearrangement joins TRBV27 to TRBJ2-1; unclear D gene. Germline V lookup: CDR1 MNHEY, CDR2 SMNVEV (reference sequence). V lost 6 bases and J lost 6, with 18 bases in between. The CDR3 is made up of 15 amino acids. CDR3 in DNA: TGTGCCAGCAGCCCCGACTGGACGGTGGGCAATGAGCAGTTCTTC. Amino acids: CASSPDWTVGNEQFF.

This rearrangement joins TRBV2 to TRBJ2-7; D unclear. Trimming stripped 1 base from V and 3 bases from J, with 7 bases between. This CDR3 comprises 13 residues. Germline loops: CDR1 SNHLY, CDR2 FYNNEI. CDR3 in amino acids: CASSEGRNYEQYF. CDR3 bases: TGTGCCAGCAGTGAAGGGCGGAACTACGAGCAGTACTTC.

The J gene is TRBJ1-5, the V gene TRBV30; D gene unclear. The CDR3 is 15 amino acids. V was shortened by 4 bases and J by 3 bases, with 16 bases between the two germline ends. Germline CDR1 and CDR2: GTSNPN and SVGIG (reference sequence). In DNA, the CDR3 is TGTGCCTGGAACGATTCCGGGTCATTCAATCAGCCCCAGCATTTT. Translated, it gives CAWNDSGSFNQPQHF.

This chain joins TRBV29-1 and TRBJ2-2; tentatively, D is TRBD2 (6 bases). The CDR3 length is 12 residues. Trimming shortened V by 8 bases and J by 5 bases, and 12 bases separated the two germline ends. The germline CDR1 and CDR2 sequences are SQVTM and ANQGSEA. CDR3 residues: CSTLLATGELFF. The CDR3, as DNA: TGCAGCACCTTACTAGCAACCGGGGAGCTGTTTTTT.

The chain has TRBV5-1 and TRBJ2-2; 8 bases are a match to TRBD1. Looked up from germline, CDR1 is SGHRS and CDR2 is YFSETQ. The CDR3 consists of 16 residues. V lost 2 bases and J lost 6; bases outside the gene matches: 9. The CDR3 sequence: CASSFQQGEVAGELFF. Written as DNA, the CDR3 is TGCGCCAGCAGCTTTCAACAGGGGGAAGTGGCCGGGGAGCTGTTTTTT.

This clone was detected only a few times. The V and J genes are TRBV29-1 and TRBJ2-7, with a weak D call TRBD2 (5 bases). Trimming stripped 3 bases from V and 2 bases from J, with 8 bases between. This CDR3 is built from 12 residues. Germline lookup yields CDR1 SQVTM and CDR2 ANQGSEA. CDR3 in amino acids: CSVEGSAYEQYF. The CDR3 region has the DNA TGCAGCGTTGAGGGGAGCGCCTACGAGCAGTACTTC.

The CDR3 protein is CASSPPGQGVVGYTF. In nucleotides, the CDR3 is TGTGCCAGCAGCCCACCGGGACAGGGGGTAGTTGGCTACACCTTC. This chain joins TRBV7-9 and TRBJ1-2; 11 bases map to TRBD1. CDR1 SEHNR and CDR2 FQNEAQ come from the germline V gene (reference sequence). The CDR3 has 15 amino acids. Losses at the gene ends were 5 bases for V and 7 bases for J; bases not matched to a gene: 9.

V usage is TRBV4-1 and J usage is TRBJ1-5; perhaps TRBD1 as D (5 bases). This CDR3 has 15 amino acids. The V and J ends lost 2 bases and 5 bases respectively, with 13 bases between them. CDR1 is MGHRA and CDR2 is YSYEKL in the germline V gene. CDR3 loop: CASSQSGGGYQPQHF. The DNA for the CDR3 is TGCGCCAGCAGCCAATCTGGGGGGGGGTATCAGCCCCAGCATTTT.

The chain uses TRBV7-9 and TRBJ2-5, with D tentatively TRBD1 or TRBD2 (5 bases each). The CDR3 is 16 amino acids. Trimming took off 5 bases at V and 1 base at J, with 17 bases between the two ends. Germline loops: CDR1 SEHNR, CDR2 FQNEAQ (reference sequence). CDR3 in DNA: TGTGCCAGCAGCCCCAGGGACGGTTCCGCCCAAGAGACCCAGTACTTC. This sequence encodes CASSPRDGSAQETQYF.

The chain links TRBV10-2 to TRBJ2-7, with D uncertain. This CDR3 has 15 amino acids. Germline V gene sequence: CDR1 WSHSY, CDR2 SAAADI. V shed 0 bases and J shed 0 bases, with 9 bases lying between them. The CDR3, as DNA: TGCGCCAGCAGTGAGTCTCCGTCCAGCTCCTACGAGCAGTACTTC. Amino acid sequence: CASSESPSSSYEQYF.

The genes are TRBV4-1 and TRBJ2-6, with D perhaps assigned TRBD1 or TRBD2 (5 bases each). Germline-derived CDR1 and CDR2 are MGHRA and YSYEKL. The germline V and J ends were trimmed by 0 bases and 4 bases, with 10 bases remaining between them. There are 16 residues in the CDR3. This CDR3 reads CASSQEAGTGANVLTF. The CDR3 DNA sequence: TGCGCCAGCAGCCAAGAGGCAGGGACCGGGGCCAACGTCCTGACTTTC.

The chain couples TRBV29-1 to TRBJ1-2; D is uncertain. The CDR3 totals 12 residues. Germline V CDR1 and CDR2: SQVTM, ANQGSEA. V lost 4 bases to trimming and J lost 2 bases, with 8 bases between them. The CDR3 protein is CSVGSKNYGYTF. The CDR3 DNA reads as TGCAGCGTTGGATCAAAAAACTATGGCTACACCTTC.

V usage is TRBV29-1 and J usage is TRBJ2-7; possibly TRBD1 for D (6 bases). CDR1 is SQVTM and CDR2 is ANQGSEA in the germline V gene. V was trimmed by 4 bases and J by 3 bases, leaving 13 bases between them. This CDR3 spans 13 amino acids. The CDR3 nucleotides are TGCAGCGTTGCACGGACAGCAGACTACGAGCAGTACTTC. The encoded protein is CSVARTADYEQYF.

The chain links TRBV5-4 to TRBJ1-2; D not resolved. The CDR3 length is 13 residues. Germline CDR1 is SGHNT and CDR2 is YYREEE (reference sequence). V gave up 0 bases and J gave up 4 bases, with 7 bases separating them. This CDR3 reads CASSLELGYGYTF. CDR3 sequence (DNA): TGTGCCAGCAGCTTGGAACTCGGCTATGGCTACACCTTC.